This T cell receptor beta chain was obtained from a study of T cell responses to AZD1222 COVID-19 vaccine. Study-level points and caveats: Baseline seropositivity characterized only a handful of AZD1222 recipients. At 160-218 and 743-854, vaccine-associated CD4 TCRs were dominant, and they spanned spike.

About this clone itself: Its antigen remains unknown.

Produced via immunoSEQ multiplex PCR; TCRdb's table is partial and in-frame only. This repertoire shows some 100,000 clones, just under 90% found once; its top ten account for 3% to 4%. Germline lookup yields CDR1 MDHEN and CDR2 SYDVKM. V was trimmed by 6 bases and J by 8 bases, leaving 11 bases between them. This CDR3 spans 12 amino acids. The receptor's source is an adult in good health. The chain combines TRBV28 with TRBJ1-3, with D possibly being TRBD1 (5 bases). The sample was peripheral blood, taken on day 0 of AZD1222 vaccination. The CDR3 spells CASSGGPHTIYF. The DNA of the CDR3 is TGTGCCAGCAGCGGGGGTCCTCACACCATATATTTT.